Below are 12 T cell receptor beta chains sequenced from a single sample in a study of T cells after yellow fever vaccination. Each CDR3 protein is one row after TCRdb ran MiXCR on the 5' RACE reads. The table lists about 210,000 distinct CDR3 sequences, 6.5% to 7.5% of them singletons, with 1.1% in the top ten. The source material was CD4+ T cells sorted from PBMCs, sampled on the day of the yellow fever booster vaccination. These receptors were taken from a man under 40 who received the YFV17D yellow fever vaccine.

This clonotype has a handful of counts. The CDR3 region is CATSDNSGVDNQPQHF. The CDR3 DNA is TGTGCCACCAGTGACAACTCAGGGGTCGACAATCAGCCCCAGCATTTT. This chain joins TRBV24-1 and TRBJ1-5, with a possible D match to TRBD1 (6 bases). The V end was cut by 4 bases, the J end by 3 bases, with 15 bases between. This CDR3 is built from 16 residues. CDR1 is KGHDR and CDR2 is SFDVKD in the germline V gene.

At least ten counts were recorded for this clonotype. The V gene is TRBV29-1, the J gene TRBJ1-2; 10 positions agree with TRBD1. The CDR3 has 14 residues. Germline CDR1 is SQVTM and CDR2 is ANQGSEA. The ends lost 3 bases at V and 6 bases at J; junction bases unmatched: 7. CDR3 coding DNA: TGCAGCGTTGAGACAGGGGGCACTGGCGATGGCTACACCTTC. It translates to CSVETGGTGDGYTF.

This clonotype has a handful of counts. V is TRBV10-3 and J is TRBJ2-1; 11 positions match TRBD2. The germline V gene encodes CDR1 ENHRY and CDR2 SYGVKD. This CDR3 has 14 residues. J lost 10 bases, V lost 10 bases, and 12 bases had no gene match. The CDR3 DNA reads TGTGCCAGTGCTAGCGGGAGGTCCCAATTGGAGCAGTTCTTC. Translated: CASASGRSQLEQFF.

There are a few counts of this clonotype. J is TRBJ2-1 and V is TRBV9; 9 positions match TRBD1. CDR1 is SGDLS and CDR2 is YYNGEE in the germline V gene. V was pared by 2 bases and J by 6 bases, with 6 bases of the junction left unmatched. The CDR3 has 15 residues. Here the CDR3 reads CASSVRTGVGNEQFF. The CDR3, as DNA: TGTGCCAGCAGCGTTCGGACAGGGGTAGGCAATGAGCAGTTCTTC.

This rearrangement joins TRBV10-3 to TRBJ2-7, with no clear D. CDR1 ENHRY and CDR2 SYGVKD come from the germline V gene. The CDR3 has 14 amino acids. The V gene lost 8 bases and the J gene lost 3 bases, with 17 bases spanning the gap. This CDR3 reads CAIQQGEASYEQYF. CDR3 sequence (DNA): TGTGCCATCCAGCAAGGCGAGGCGAGCTACGAGCAGTACTTC.

Ten or more counts support this clonotype. V gene TRBV7-9 combines with J gene TRBJ2-1; maybe TRBD2 (6 bases). The ends were cut back, 5 bases at V and 0 bases at J, with 11 bases in the middle. Per germline, CDR1 SEHNR and CDR2 FQNEAQ (reference sequence). The CDR3 spans 15 residues. The CDR3 spells CASSTDGSSYNEQFF. The CDR3 DNA follows: TGTGCCAGCAGCACCGACGGGAGCTCCTACAATGAGCAGTTCTTC. The full variable domain, with the rest looked up from reference TRBV7-9 and TRBJ2-1, is DTGVSQNPRHKITKRGQNVTFRCDPISEHNRLYWYRQTLGQGPEFLTYFQNEAQLEKSRLLSDRFSAERPKGSFSTLEIQRTEQGDSAMYLCASSTDGSSYNEQFFGPGTRLTVL.

This clonotype was observed a handful of times. The chain employs TRBV20-1 and TRBJ2-1; D not certain. CDR1 and CDR2 from the germline V gene are DFQATT and SNEGSKA (reference sequence). Trimming left V 3 bases short and J 7 bases short, with 10 bases between. The CDR3 length is 12 residues. CDR3 amino acids: CSASNGLNEQFF. The CDR3 DNA sequence: TGCAGTGCTAGTAACGGCCTAAATGAGCAGTTCTTC.

This clonotype has ten or more counts. The CDR3 coding sequence is TGTGCCAGCAGCTTAAGAGCCGGGACGGGCGGGGAGACCCAGTACTTC. Residues: CASSLRAGTGGETQYF. The chain couples TRBV7-9 to TRBJ2-5; the D call may be TRBD1 or TRBD2 (5 bases each). The CDR3 is 16 residues long. Germline V gene sequence: CDR1 SEHNR, CDR2 FQNEAQ (reference sequence). V was clipped by 2 bases and J by 5 bases, with 18 bases between them.

This clonotype occurred many times. CDR3 nucleotides: TGTGCCAGCGGTACCAAGCGGGACTTTTACAATGAGCAGTTCTTC. The encoded protein is CASGTKRDFYNEQFF. The chain uses TRBV7-2 and TRBJ2-1; 7 bases fit TRBD2. This CDR3 is 15 amino acids long. CDR1 SGHTA and CDR2 FQGNSA come from the germline V gene. Trimming cost V 8 bases and J 4 bases; bases outside gene matches: 11.

A note on this clonotype: This is likely a read error, given that the CDR3 carries no conserved phenylalanine or tryptophan at its end. The DNA is left out, because the CDR3 cannot be placed on it with certainty; the CDR3 is given as TCRdb lists it. This chain links TRBV21-1 with TRBJ2-7; the table's D gene call, TRBD1, was not cross checked with the DNA. TRBV21-1 is tagged as a pseudogene. The CDR3 is 15 residues long, ends included. CDR3 amino acids: CASSKGPTFRAAPHG.

This clonotype was seen repeatedly, ten times or more. The rearrangement uses TRBV7-9 and TRBJ2-1; D possibly corresponds to TRBD1 (6 bases). This CDR3 has 15 residues. V was cut by 5 bases and J by 7 bases, with 18 bases left in between. Germline CDR1 is SEHNR and CDR2 is FQNEAQ (reference sequence). CDR3 bases: TGTGCCAGCAGCCATTACAGGGTTAGCCCTAATGAGCAGTTCTTC. Its protein is CASSHYRVSPNEQFF. The complete variable domain, with remaining parts taken from reference TRBV7-9 and TRBJ2-1, reads DTGVSQNPRHKITKRGQNVTFRCDPISEHNRLYWYRQTLGQGPEFLTYFQNEAQLEKSRLLSDRFSAERPKGSFSTLEIQRTEQGDSAMYLCASSHYRVSPNEQFFGPGTRLTVL.

The chain has TRBV18 and TRBJ2-5, with 7 positions matching TRBD1. The CDR3 is 15 residues long. From germline, CDR1 is KGHSH and CDR2 LQKENI. J lost 6 bases, V lost 0 bases, and 7 bases had no gene match. For the CDR3, the DNA is TGTGCCAGCTCACCACCGACAGGGAACGTGAAGACCCAGTACTTC. Protein product: CASSPPTGNVKTQYF.